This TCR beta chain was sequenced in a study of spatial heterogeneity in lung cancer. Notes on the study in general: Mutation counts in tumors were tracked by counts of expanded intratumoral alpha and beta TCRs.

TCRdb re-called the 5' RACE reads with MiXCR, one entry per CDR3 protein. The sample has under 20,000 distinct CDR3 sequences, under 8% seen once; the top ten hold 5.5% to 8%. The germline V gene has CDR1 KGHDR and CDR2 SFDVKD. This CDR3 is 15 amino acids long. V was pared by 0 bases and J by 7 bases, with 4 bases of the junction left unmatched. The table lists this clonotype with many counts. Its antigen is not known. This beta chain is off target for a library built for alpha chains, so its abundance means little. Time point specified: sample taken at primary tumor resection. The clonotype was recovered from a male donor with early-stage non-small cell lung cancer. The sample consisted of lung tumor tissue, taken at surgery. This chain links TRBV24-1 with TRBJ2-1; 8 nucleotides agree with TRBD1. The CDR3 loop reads CATSDLQQGANEQFF. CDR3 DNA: TGTGCCACCAGTGATTTGCAGCAGGGGGCGAATGAGCAGTTCTTC.